This T cell receptor (beta chain) was observed in a study of Graves' ophthalmopathy and Graves' hyperthyroidism. Study information: Peripheral blood sampling preceded any treatment and occurred at initial diagnosis.

Ophthalmopathy cases showed moderate-to-severe activity, scoring CAS ≥3 and NOSPECS ≥4, with duration under 3 months. A diagnosis was made from clinical symptoms together with serum thyroxine, TRAb, thyroid ultrasound and orbital computed tomography. Isolation of PBMCs was performed using 9.5 to 10 ml of fresh peripheral blood. This clonotype was seen repeatedly, ten times or more. V gave up 1 base and J gave up 7 bases; unmatched junction bases: 10. The CDR3 runs to 17 residues. Germline lookup yields CDR1 LGHDT and CDR2 YNNKEL (reference sequence). Amplifying from RNA transcripts, the study obtained TCR beta CDR3 regions. RT-PCR in the first round used HTBI primers; a second-round multiplex PCR followed. TCRdb re-called the multiplex PCR reads with MiXCR, one entry per CDR3 protein. This table has approximately 210,000 distinct CDR3 sequences, approximately 29% appearing once.

This sequence originates from a man over 45 with Graves' ophthalmopathy. Sequences were obtained from peripheral blood. The chain carries TRBV3-1 and TRBJ1-2; 12 nucleotides line up with TRBD1. The CDR3 nucleotides read TGTGCCAGCAGCCAAGGCGTCCGCGGGACAGGGGGCCTTGGCTACACCTTC. It specifies CASSQGVRGTGGLGYTF. Looking up the rest from reference TRBV3-1 and TRBJ1-2 gives the full variable domain: DTAVSQTPKYLVTQMGNDKSIKCEQNLGHDTMYWYKQDSKKFLKIMFSYNNKELIINETVPNRFSPKSPDKAHLNLHINSLELGDSAVYFCASSQGVRGTGGLGYTFGSGTRLTVV.